This record covers a single TCR beta chain. The antigen remains unidentified. These data are taken from a study of cytomegalovirus exposure and HLA in healthy donors. Notes on the study in general: Earlier analysis looked at TCR beta V segments, and most were productive about 87% or about 30% of the time.

The primer mix had 60 Vbeta and 13 Jbeta primers. Profiling relied on immunoSEQ multiplex PCR, and the TCRdb table lists in-frame clones only, not all of them. The profile covers approximately 130,000 clones, with about 85% appearing a single time and more than 1.5% taken by the ten largest. The CDR3 has 15 amino acids. Per the germline V gene, CDR1 is SGHVS and CDR2 is FNYEAQ. The J segment lost 4 bases and the V segment lost 4 bases, leaving 10 bases of the junction unmatched. J is TRBJ2-7 and V is TRBV7-6, with TRBD2 matching over 7 bases. This TCR came from a boy aged 10-17 years in good health and CMV-seronegative. The sequenced sample was PBMCs. CDR3 sequence: CASSSPAGTNYEQYF. In DNA, the CDR3 is TGTGCCAGCAGCTCCCCCGCCGGGACTAATTACGAGCAGTACTTC. The full variable domain, in which reference TRBV7-6 and TRBJ2-7 provide the parts outside the CDR3, is GAGVSQSPRYKVTKRGQDVALRCDPISGHVSLYWYRQALGQGPEFLTYFNYEAQQDKSGLPNDRFSAERPEGSISTLTIQRTEQRDSAMYRCASSSPAGTNYEQYFGPGTRLTVT.